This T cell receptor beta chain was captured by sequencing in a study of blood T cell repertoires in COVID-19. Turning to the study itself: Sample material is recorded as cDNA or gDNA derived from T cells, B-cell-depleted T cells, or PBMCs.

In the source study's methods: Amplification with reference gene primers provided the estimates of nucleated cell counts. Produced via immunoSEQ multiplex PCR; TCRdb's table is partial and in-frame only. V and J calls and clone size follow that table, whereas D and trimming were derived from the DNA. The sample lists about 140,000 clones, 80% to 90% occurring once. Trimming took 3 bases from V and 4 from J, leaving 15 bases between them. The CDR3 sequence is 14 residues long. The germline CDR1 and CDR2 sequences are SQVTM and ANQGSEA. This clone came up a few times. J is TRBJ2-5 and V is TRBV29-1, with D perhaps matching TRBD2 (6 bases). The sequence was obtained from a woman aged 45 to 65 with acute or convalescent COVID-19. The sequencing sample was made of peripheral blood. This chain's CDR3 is CSVDLGGALETQYF. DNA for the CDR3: TGCAGCGTTGACTTGGGCGGGGCCCTAGAGACCCAGTACTTC.